These T cell receptor beta chains were read from a single sample in a study of blood T cell repertoires in COVID-19. TCRdb's copy holds only in-frame clones and misses some; the assay was immunoSEQ multiplex PCR. The profile shows a few hundred thousand clones, approximately 90% of them singletons. Material: peripheral blood. These receptors were collected from a woman in her forties who had recovered from COVID-19. CDR3s include the opening cysteine and the closing phenylalanine or tryptophan. Fields, in order: J gene, D gene, V gene, clone size, CDR3 protein, CDR3 DNA. D genes are given only for firm matches. Expanded clones are given a class, and other clones once, few, many or no size at all.

J: TRBJ2-2; D: NA; V: TRBV30; size: NA; CDR3: CAWSRLPPGELFF; DNA: TGTGCCTGGAGCAGACTACCCCCGGGGGAGCTGTTTTTT
J: TRBJ1-5; D: TRBD1; V: TRBV19; size: NA; CDR3: CASRDRPDQPQHF; DNA: TGTGCCAGTAGGGACAGGCCGGATCAGCCCCAGCATTTT
J: TRBJ2-6; D: TRBD1; V: TRBV7-9; size: NA; CDR3: CASSPGQAINVLTF; DNA: TGTGCCAGCAGCCCCGGACAGGCCATCAACGTCCTGACTTTC
J: TRBJ2-1; D: TRBD2; V: TRBV19; size: NA; CDR3: CASSPPGTSGAEQFF; DNA: TGTGCCAGTAGTCCCCCCGGGACTAGCGGGGCCGAGCAGTTCTTC
J: TRBJ1-4; D: NA; V: TRBV9; size: many; CDR3: CASSARDMVNEKLFF; DNA: TGTGCCAGCAGCGCCCGGGACATGGTTAATGAAAAACTGTTTTTT
J: TRBJ2-3; D: TRBD2; V: TRBV3-1/TRBV3-2; size: NA; CDR3: CASSPLFASGGDTQYF; DNA: TGTGCCAGCAGCCCCCTCTTTGCTAGCGGGGGAGATACGCAGTATTTT
J: TRBJ2-1; D: TRBD2; V: TRBV28; size: NA; CDR3: CASSAGGDEQFF; DNA: TGTGCCAGCTCGGCGGGAGGTGATGAGCAGTTCTTC
J: TRBJ1-2; D: TRBD1; V: TRBV29-1; size: NA; CDR3: CSVDVSRGLGYTF; DNA: TGCAGCGTTGATGTTAGCAGGGGGCTTGGCTACACCTTC
J: TRBJ2-1; D: TRBD2; V: TRBV19; size: NA; CDR3: CAARPGGSYNEQFF; DNA: TGTGCCGCCCGACCGGGGGGTTCCTACAATGAGCAGTTCTTC
J: TRBJ2-7; D: TRBD1; V: TRBV6-5; size: NA; CDR3: CASNRDRGDEQYF; DNA: TGTGCCAGCAACCGGGACAGGGGGGACGAGCAGTACTTC
J: TRBJ1-4; D: NA; V: TRBV7-2; size: NA; CDR3: CASSPWGGVANEKLFF; DNA: TGTGCCAGCAGCCCCTGGGGGGGGGTGGCTAATGAAAAACTGTTTTTT
J: TRBJ2-1; D: NA; V: TRBV29-1; size: few; CDR3: CSVLVHSSYNEQFF; DNA: TGCAGCGTTCTGGTTCACAGCTCCTACAATGAGCAGTTCTTC
J: TRBJ2-1; D: TRBD2; V: TRBV20-1; size: NA; CDR3: CSASGLAGRPPSEQFF; DNA: TGCAGTGCTAGTGGGCTAGCGGGAAGGCCCCCCAGTGAGCAGTTCTTC
J: TRBJ2-7; D: NA; V: TRBV5-1; size: NA; CDR3: CASRAETLSYEQYF; DNA: TGCGCCAGCAGGGCAGAGACACTCTCCTACGAGCAGTACTTC
J: TRBJ2-2; D: NA; V: TRBV19; size: NA; CDR3: CASSRHRAGELFF; DNA: TGTGCCAGTAGTAGGCACAGGGCCGGGGAGCTGTTTTTT
J: TRBJ2-7; D: NA; V: TRBV25-1; size: NA; CDR3: CASSDPQIYEQYF; DNA: TGTGCCAGCAGTGACCCTCAGATCTACGAGCAGTACTTC
J: TRBJ2-7; D: TRBD1; V: TRBV5-6; size: NA; CDR3: CASTMGQGFYEQYF; DNA: TGTGCCAGCACCATGGGACAGGGGTTCTACGAGCAGTACTTC
J: TRBJ2-1; D: TRBD2; V: TRBV6-2/TRBV6-3; size: NA; CDR3: CASSYSPPTSGIYNEQFF; DNA: TGTGCCAGCAGTTATTCCCCCCCGACTAGCGGGATCTACAATGAGCAGTTCTTC
J: TRBJ1-1; D: NA; V: TRBV4-1; size: NA; CDR3: CASSQGSGWDTEAFF; DNA: TGCGCCAGCAGCCAAGGGTCAGGGTGGGATACTGAAGCTTTCTTT
J: TRBJ1-6; D: TRBD1; V: TRBV2; size: NA; CDR3: CASSGDRGGNSPLHF; DNA: TGTGCCAGCAGCGGCGACAGGGGAGGCAATTCACCCCTCCACTTT
J: TRBJ2-2; D: NA; V: TRBV6-2/TRBV6-3; size: once; CDR3: CASSYVAPNTGELFF; DNA: TGTGCCAGCAGTTACGTGGCTCCCAACACCGGGGAGCTGTTTTTT
J: TRBJ2-1; D: TRBD2; V: TRBV2; size: NA; CDR3: CASSGTSGAHNEQFF; DNA: TGTGCCAGCAGTGGGACTAGCGGGGCCCACAATGAGCAGTTCTTC
J: TRBJ2-1; D: NA; V: TRBV2; size: NA; CDR3: CASRRDNLGNEQFF; DNA: TGTGCCAGCCGCCGGGACAACCTTGGGAATGAGCAGTTCTTC
J: TRBJ2-2; D: TRBD2; V: TRBV3-1/TRBV3-2; size: NA; CDR3: CASSQLAGGVGELFF; DNA: TGTGCCAGCAGCCAGCTAGCGGGAGGGGTCGGGGAGCTGTTTTTT
J: TRBJ2-3; D: NA; V: TRBV7-3; size: NA; CDR3: CASSLTGARTDTQYF; DNA: TGTGCCAGCAGCTTAACGGGGGCCCGCACAGATACGCAGTATTTT
J: TRBJ1-2; D: NA; V: TRBV3-1/TRBV3-2; size: NA; CDR3: CASSESGLSYGYTF; DNA: TGTGCCAGCAGCGAGAGCGGACTGAGCTATGGCTACACCTTC
J: TRBJ1-4; D: NA; V: TRBV7-2; size: NA; CDR3: CASSLVTGEKLFF; DNA: TGTGCCAGCAGCTTAGTAACGGGTGAAAAACTGTTTTTT
J: TRBJ2-1; D: NA; V: TRBV19; size: once; CDR3: CASSIGRNEQFF; DNA: TGTGCCAGTAGTATTGGCCGAAATGAGCAGTTCTTC
J: TRBJ1-2; D: TRBD1; V: TRBV12-3/TRBV12-4; size: NA; CDR3: CASSPGGGGYTF; DNA: TGTGCCAGCAGTCCAGGGGGCGGGGGCTACACCTTC
J: TRBJ1-2; D: TRBD1; V: TRBV6-2/TRBV6-3; size: NA; CDR3: CASSSRDRPYYGYTF; DNA: TGTGCCAGCAGCTCCCGGGACAGGCCCTATTATGGCTACACCTTC
J: TRBJ2-7; D: NA; V: TRBV19; size: NA; CDR3: CASRKRGDNYEQYF; DNA: TGTGCCAGTAGGAAACGGGGAGACAACTACGAGCAGTACTTC
J: TRBJ2-3; D: TRBD2; V: TRBV5-1; size: NA; CDR3: CASSQGLGSTDTQYF; DNA: TGCGCCAGCAGCCAGGGACTAGGGAGCACAGATACGCAGTATTTT
J: TRBJ1-1; D: TRBD1; V: TRBV7-9; size: NA; CDR3: CASSWRTGGSEAFF; DNA: TGTGCCAGCAGCTGGCGAACAGGGGGCTCTGAAGCTTTCTTT
J: TRBJ2-3; D: NA; V: TRBV27; size: NA; CDR3: CASSPDNTDTQYF; DNA: TGTGCCAGCAGCCCGGACAACACAGATACGCAGTATTTT
J: TRBJ1-2; D: TRBD1; V: TRBV4-1; size: NA; CDR3: CASSQGRARGPDGYTF; DNA: TGCGCCAGCAGCCAAGGTCGGGCCAGGGGGCCAGATGGCTACACCTTC
J: TRBJ2-5; D: TRBD2; V: TRBV4-2; size: NA; CDR3: CASSRPGGTGLKETQYF; DNA: TGTGCCAGCAGCCGCCCGGGGGGTACGGGACTAAAAGAGACCCAGTACTTC
J: TRBJ2-1; D: TRBD2; V: TRBV7-2; size: NA; CDR3: CASSPTRGGRQFF; DNA: TGTGCCAGCAGCCCCACCCGGGGGGGTCGACAGTTCTTC
J: TRBJ2-5; D: TRBD2; V: TRBV6-5; size: NA; CDR3: CASRAPVASGETQYF; DNA: TGTGCCAGCAGGGCCCCGGTGGCTAGCGGAGAGACCCAGTACTTC
J: TRBJ1-1; D: NA; V: TRBV29-1; size: NA; CDR3: CSAGRGGTEAFF; DNA: TGCAGCGCCGGGCGGGGTGGTACTGAAGCTTTCTTT
J: TRBJ1-3; D: NA; V: TRBV18; size: NA; CDR3: CASSPGPQRDTIYF; DNA: TGTGCCAGCTCACCGGGCCCTCAACGAGACACCATATATTTT
J: TRBJ2-1; D: TRBD2; V: TRBV19; size: NA; CDR3: CASSIRAGGGYNEQFF; DNA: TGTGCCAGTAGTATCCGAGCGGGAGGCGGGTACAATGAGCAGTTCTTC
J: TRBJ2-1; D: TRBD2; V: TRBV9; size: NA; CDR3: CASSGIAGGGNYNEQFF; DNA: TGTGCCAGCAGCGGCATAGCGGGAGGGGGGAACTACAATGAGCAGTTCTTC
J: TRBJ1-4; D: NA; V: TRBV7-2; size: NA; CDR3: CASSLRGVFEKLFF; DNA: TGTGCCAGCAGCTTGCGGGGGGTGTTCGAAAAACTGTTTTTT
J: TRBJ1-1; D: NA; V: TRBV14; size: NA; CDR3: CASSQVVRTEAFF; DNA: TGTGCCAGCAGCCAAGTAGTTAGAACTGAAGCTTTCTTT
J: TRBJ2-6; D: NA; V: TRBV6-5; size: NA; CDR3: CASSYGGPGANVLTF; DNA: TGTGCCAGCAGTTACGGGGGCCCTGGGGCCAACGTCCTGACTTTC
J: TRBJ2-2; D: TRBD2; V: TRBV11-3; size: NA; CDR3: CASSSPPLGLAGVGTGELFF; DNA: TGTGCCAGCAGCTCTCCCCCATTGGGACTAGCGGGAGTAGGAACCGGGGAGCTGTTTTTT
J: TRBJ1-2; D: NA; V: TRBV12-3/TRBV12-4; size: NA; CDR3: CASSLVANGYTF; DNA: TGTGCCAGCAGTTTAGTTGCGAATGGCTACACCTTC
J: TRBJ1-1; D: NA; V: TRBV10-3; size: once; CDR3: CAISQGIEAFF; DNA: TGTGCCATCAGTCAGGGAATCGAAGCTTTCTTT
J: TRBJ2-3; D: TRBD1; V: TRBV5-1; size: NA; CDR3: CASSLGTGGSDTQYF; DNA: TGCGCCAGCAGCTTAGGGACAGGAGGTTCGGATACGCAGTATTTT
J: TRBJ2-2; D: NA; V: TRBV7-2; size: once; CDR3: CASSLRAVGNTGELFF; DNA: TGTGCCAGCAGCTTGAGGGCGGTCGGGAACACCGGGGAGCTGTTTTTT